These 21 T cell receptor beta chains originate from one sample sequenced in a study of blood T cell repertoires in COVID-19. Clones were read by immunoSEQ multiplex PCR, and TCRdb kept only the in-frame ones, dropping some. Found here are about 24,000 clones, around 81% of them singletons; the top ten hold about 6.5%. The specimen sequenced was peripheral blood. The source is a man in his 70s with acute or convalescent COVID-19.

In its sample, this clone was seen once. The chain recombines TRBV27 with TRBJ1-1; D remains ambiguous. Deletions cut 1 base from V and 2 bases from J, with 17 bases between. The CDR3 is 17 amino acids. CDR1 and CDR2 (germline): MNHEY, SMNVEV (reference sequence). CDR3 bases: TGTGCCAGCAGTTTATATGGTACAGCAAAGGCAAACACTGAAGCTTTCTTT. The encoded protein is CASSLYGTAKANTEAFF.

This chain joins TRBV6-2 or TRBV6-3 and TRBJ2-1; possibly TRBD2 for D (6 bases). Germline CDR1 and CDR2: MNHEY and SVGEGT. Trimming cost V 6 bases and J 16 bases, with 16 bases left between them. This CDR3 comprises 11 residues. For the CDR3, the DNA is TGTGCCAGCAGCCACCCCCGGGACTTATTCTTC. This sequence encodes CASSHPRDLFF.

This chain connects TRBV3-1 (or the pseudogene TRBV3-2) to TRBJ2-5; D is undetermined. Germline V CDR1 and CDR2: LGHDT, YNNKEL (reference sequence). Trimming left V 0 bases short and J 5 bases short, with 16 bases between. The CDR3 runs 16 residues. The CDR3 reads CASSQDLSLNAETQYF. CDR3 DNA: TGTGCCAGCAGCCAAGATTTGAGTCTAAACGCGGAGACCCAGTACTTC.

The chain is built from TRBV2 and TRBJ1-2; 7 bases map to TRBD1. Germline CDR1 reads SNHLY; CDR2 reads FYNNEI. Unmatched junction bases numbered 15, after V lost 3 bases and J lost 8 bases. This CDR3 is built from 16 residues. This CDR3 reads CASSEVRDSVIWGYTF. The CDR3 DNA reads TGTGCCAGCAGTGAGGTCCGGGACAGCGTCATCTGGGGCTACACCTTC. Supplemented by reference TRBV2 and TRBJ1-2, the full variable domain reads EPEVTQTPSHQVTQMGQEVILRCVPISNHLYFYWYRQILGQKVEFLVSFYNNEISEKSEIFDDQFSVERPDGSNFTLKIRSTKLEDSAMYFCASSEVRDSVIWGYTFGSGTRLTVV.

This clone is a singleton in its sample. The J gene is TRBJ2-7, the V gene TRBV19; D may be TRBD2 (5 bases). This CDR3 is 13 amino acids long. The ends were cut back, 1 base at V and 4 bases at J, with 8 bases in the middle. Germline CDR1 LNHDA, CDR2 SQIVND (reference sequence). The CDR3 sequence is CASSIGEGYEQYF. CDR3 nucleotide sequence: TGTGCCAGTAGTATAGGAGAGGGTTACGAGCAGTACTTC.

This clone was observed a few times. This chain joins TRBV6-5 and TRBJ1-2, with 7 nucleotides matching TRBD1. This CDR3 has 15 residues. Germline V gene lookup returns CDR1 MNHEY and CDR2 SVGAGI. Trimming removed 5 bases from V and 6 bases from J; junction bases left unmatched: 12. The CDR3 DNA reads TGTGCCAGCAGTCCACCACGACAGGGTATCCATGGCTACACCTTC. It translates to CASSPPRQGIHGYTF.

This clone was counted only a few times. The chain couples TRBV7-2 to TRBJ1-1; 7 bases agree with TRBD1. The V and J ends lost 5 bases and 0 bases, in that order; junction bases with no gene match: 6. Looked up from germline, CDR1 is SGHTA and CDR2 is FQGNSA. The CDR3 covers 15 residues. The CDR3 protein is CASSTMGQMNTEAFF. The CDR3 DNA reads as TGTGCCAGCAGCACCATGGGACAGATGAACACTGAAGCTTTCTTT. Based on the CDR3 plus reference TRBV7-2 and TRBJ1-1, the full variable domain is GAGVSQSPSNKVTEKGKDVELRCDPISGHTALYWYRQSLGQGLEFLIYFQGNSAPDKSGLPSDRFSAERTGGSVSTLTIQRTQQEDSAVYLCASSTMGQMNTEAFFGQGTRLTVV.

The chain combines TRBV6-1 with TRBJ2-2; TRBD2 is a possible D gene (5 bases). This CDR3 comprises 15 residues. CDR1 is MNHNS and CDR2 is SASEGT in the germline V gene. V lost 2 bases and J 4 bases, leaving 11 bases between the germline ends. The CDR3 coding sequence is TGTGCCAGCAGTGAACCCCCCGGGATCACCGGGGAGCTGTTTTTT. This gives the protein CASSEPPGITGELFF.

The sample holds a few counts of this clone. The junction shows a germline mismatch at one end, possibly a read error. The chain carries TRBV7-9 and TRBJ2-3, with 13 bases fitting TRBD2. Looked up from germline, CDR1 is SEHNR and CDR2 is FQNEAQ (reference sequence). The CDR3 contains 16 residues. The chain's CDR3 is CASSLGLAGATDTQYF. As DNA, the CDR3 is TGTGCCAGCAGTTTAGGACTAGCGGGAGCCACAGATACGCAGTATTTT.

This clone was detected only a few times. The DNA for the CDR3 is TGTGCCAGCAGCGTAGGAACAGGGGGAAACACCATATATTTT. Translating gives CASSVGTGGNTIYF. This chain uses TRBV9 with TRBJ1-3, with a weak D call TRBD1 (6 bases). The CDR3 covers 14 residues. Trimming removed 0 bases at V and 4 bases at J, with 8 bases between. Germline V gene lookup returns CDR1 SGDLS and CDR2 YYNGEE.

This clone has just a few counts. The chain recombines TRBV5-1 with TRBJ2-7, with D possibly matching TRBD2 (6 bases). Germline V lookup: CDR1 SGHRS, CDR2 YFSETQ. The CDR3 spans 14 residues. V was trimmed by 5 bases and J by 5 bases, leaving 17 bases between them. CDR3 nucleotides: TGCGCCAGCAGACTGTGGGAGGCTGGGCACGAGCAGTACTTC. Translation gives CASRLWEAGHEQYF.

This clone occurred once. J is TRBJ2-1 and V is TRBV9, with TRBD2 matching 7 bases. This CDR3 comprises 16 residues. Trimming removed 1 base from V and 3 bases from J; junction bases left unmatched: 7. Per germline, CDR1 SGDLS and CDR2 YYNGEE. The DNA for the CDR3 is TGTGCCAGCAGCGTAACAGCGGGGACCGACTACAATGAGCAGTTCTTC. As protein: CASSVTAGTDYNEQFF. The variable domain in full, with the rest retrieved from reference TRBV9 and TRBJ2-1, is DSGVTQTPKHLITATGQRVTLRCSPRSGDLSVYWYQQSLDQGLQFLIQYYNGEERAKGNILERFSAQQFPDLHSELNLSSLELGDSALYFCASSVTAGTDYNEQFFGPGTRLTVL.

This chain connects TRBV27 to TRBJ1-6; D is uncertain. Trimming shortened V by 6 bases and J by 0 bases, and 3 bases separated the two germline ends. From germline, CDR1 is MNHEY and CDR2 SMNVEV (reference sequence). There are 13 residues in the CDR3. In DNA, the CDR3 is TGTGCCAGCAGCAGCTCCTATAATTCACCCCTCCACTTT. This gives the protein CASSSSYNSPLHF.

This chain uses TRBV30 with TRBJ1-6; 7 bases fit TRBD1. The CDR3 consists of 15 residues. Trimming at V came to 0 bases and at J to 7 bases, leaving 6 bases not matched to a gene. The germline V gene encodes CDR1 GTSNPN and CDR2 SVGIG (reference sequence). The CDR3 region is CAWSVPRDRNSPLHF. The DNA for the CDR3 is TGTGCCTGGAGTGTACCCCGGGACAGAAATTCACCCCTCCACTTT.

This clone occurred a few times. The chain employs TRBV2 and TRBJ1-6; a weak D match, TRBD1 (5 bases). The germline gives CDR1 SNHLY, CDR2 FYNNEI. This CDR3 contains 14 residues. The V end lost 2 bases, the J end lost 8 bases, and 10 bases lay between the germline ends. The CDR3: CASSEYRRDSPLHF. In DNA form, the CDR3 reads TGTGCCAGCAGTGAATACAGGAGAGATTCACCCCTCCACTTT. Full variable domain (remainder filled in from reference TRBV2 and TRBJ1-6): EPEVTQTPSHQVTQMGQEVILRCVPISNHLYFYWYRQILGQKVEFLVSFYNNEISEKSEIFDDQFSVERPDGSNFTLKIRSTKLEDSAMYFCASSEYRRDSPLHFGNGTRLTVT.

This chain connects TRBV11-2 to TRBJ2-1; possibly TRBD1 for D (6 bases). The length of the CDR3 is 14 residues. The germline gives CDR1 SGHAT, CDR2 FQNNGV. V dropped 3 bases and J dropped 2 bases, with 8 bases sitting between them. The CDR3 loop reads CASSFRDTYNEQFF. In DNA, the CDR3 is TGTGCCAGCAGCTTCCGGGACACCTACAATGAGCAGTTCTTC. Supplemented by reference TRBV11-2 and TRBJ2-1, the full variable domain reads EAGVAQSPRYKIIEKRQSVAFWCNPISGHATLYWYQQILGQGPKLLIQFQNNGVVDDSQLPKDRFSAERLKGVDSTLKIQPAKLEDSAVYLCASSFRDTYNEQFFGPGTRLTVL.

This clone occurred a few times. The chain recombines TRBV7-9 with TRBJ1-4; TRBD1 agrees at 7 bases. The CDR3 has 12 residues. Germline CDR1 reads SEHNR; CDR2 reads FQNEAQ (reference sequence). After removal of 5 bases from V and 7 bases from J, the junction contained 1 base not matched to a gene. CDR3: CASSPGGEKLFF. CDR3 nucleotide sequence: TGTGCCAGCAGCCCAGGGGGTGAAAAACTGTTTTTT.

The chain carries TRBV6-5 and TRBJ2-3, with D perhaps matching TRBD2 (5 bases). This CDR3 has 13 amino acids. Germline-derived CDR1 and CDR2 are MNHEY and SVGAGI. Trimming took 9 bases from V and 0 from J, leaving 10 bases between them. This chain's CDR3 is CASRTGSTDTQYF. In DNA, the CDR3 is TGTGCCAGTCGTACGGGGAGCACAGATACGCAGTATTTT.

The chain joins TRBV11-2 to TRBJ2-7; no clear D gene. Per germline, CDR1 SGHAT and CDR2 FQNNGV. V lost 6 bases and J 0 bases, leaving 12 bases between the germline ends. CDR3 length: 14 amino acids. CDR3 in amino acids: CASSTSRTSYEQYF. The CDR3 DNA reads TGTGCCAGCAGTACCTCTAGAACCTCCTACGAGCAGTACTTC.

J is TRBJ2-5 and V is TRBV5-1, with 7 bases fitting TRBD1. V lost 4 bases, J lost 4 bases, and 7 bases stayed unmatched. The CDR3 consists of 14 residues. Looked up from germline, CDR1 is SGHRS and CDR2 is YFSETQ. CDR3 coding DNA: TGCGCCAGCAGCACGGGACAGTTGGGAGAGACCCAGTACTTC. Translated: CASSTGQLGETQYF.

The V call is TRBV7-2, the J call TRBJ1-5, with 9 bases matching TRBD1. This CDR3 contains 15 residues. Germline assignment: CDR1 SGHTA and CDR2 FQGNSA. V lost 2 bases and J lost 6; bases outside the gene matches: 5. DNA for the CDR3: TGTGCCAGCAGCTTACTCGGGACAGGGAGTCAGCCCCAGCATTTT. The encoded protein is CASSLLGTGSQPQHF. Supplemented by reference TRBV7-2 and TRBJ1-5, the full variable domain reads GAGVSQSPSNKVTEKGKDVELRCDPISGHTALYWYRQSLGQGLEFLIYFQGNSAPDKSGLPSDRFSAERTGGSVSTLTIQRTQQEDSAVYLCASSLLGTGSQPQHFGDGTRLSIL.